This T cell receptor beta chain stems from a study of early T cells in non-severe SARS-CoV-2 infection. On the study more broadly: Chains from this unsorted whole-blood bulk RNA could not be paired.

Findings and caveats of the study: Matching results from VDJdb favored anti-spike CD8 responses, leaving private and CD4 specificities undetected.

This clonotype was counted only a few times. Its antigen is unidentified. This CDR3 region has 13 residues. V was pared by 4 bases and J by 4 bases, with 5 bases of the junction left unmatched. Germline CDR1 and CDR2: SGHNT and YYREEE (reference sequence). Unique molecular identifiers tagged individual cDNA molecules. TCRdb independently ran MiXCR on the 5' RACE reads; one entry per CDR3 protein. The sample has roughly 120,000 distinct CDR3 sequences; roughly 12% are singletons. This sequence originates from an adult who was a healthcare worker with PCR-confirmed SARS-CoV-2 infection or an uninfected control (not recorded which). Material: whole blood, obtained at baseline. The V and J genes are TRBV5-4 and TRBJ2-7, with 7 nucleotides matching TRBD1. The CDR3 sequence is CASSAPTGYEQYF. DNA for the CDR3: TGTGCCAGCAGCGCACCGACAGGGTACGAGCAGTACTTC.